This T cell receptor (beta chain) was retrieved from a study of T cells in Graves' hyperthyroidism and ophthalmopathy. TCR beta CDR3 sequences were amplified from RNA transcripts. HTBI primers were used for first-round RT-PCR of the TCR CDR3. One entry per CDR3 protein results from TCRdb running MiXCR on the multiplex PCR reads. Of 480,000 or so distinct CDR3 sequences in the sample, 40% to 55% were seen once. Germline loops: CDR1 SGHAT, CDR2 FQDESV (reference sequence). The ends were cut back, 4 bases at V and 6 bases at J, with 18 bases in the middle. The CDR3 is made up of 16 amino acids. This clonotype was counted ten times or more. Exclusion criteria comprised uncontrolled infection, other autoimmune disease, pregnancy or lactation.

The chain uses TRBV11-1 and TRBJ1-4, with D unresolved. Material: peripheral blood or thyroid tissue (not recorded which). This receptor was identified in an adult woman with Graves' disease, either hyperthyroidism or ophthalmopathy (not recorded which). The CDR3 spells CASSSREPVGDEKLFF. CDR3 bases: TGTGCCAGCAGCTCGCGCGAGCCAGTAGGAGATGAAAAACTGTTTTTT.